The 12 T cell receptor beta chains in this list originate from one sample, sequenced in a study of shared clonotypes between healthy human individuals (dated by TCRdb to 2020 to 2021). Preparation of the library involved the immunoSEQ multiplex PCR assay. TCRdb limited this immuneACCESS table to in-frame rearrangements with V and J called. A share of clones is missing; checked studies link under half to unresolved V genes, and the rest is unexplained. The sample table shows some 1.5 million clones, and under 99% are seen once. Of the sample, roughly 0.42% falls within the top ten clones. Sequenced sample: naive CD4+ T cells sorted from blood. The meaning of the sample's cell subset or site label: CD45RA+ positively selected. Receptors were obtained from a young man in good health.

The chain carries TRBV6-1 and TRBJ1-5; 9 bases match TRBD1. Germline-derived CDR1 and CDR2 are MNHNS and SASEGT. This CDR3 has 15 amino acids. The V and J ends lost 6 bases and 3 bases, in that order; junction bases with no gene match: 6. CDR3 in DNA: TGTGCCAGCAGGCCCGGGACAGGGTACAATCAGCCCCAGCATTTT. Translation: CASRPGTGYNQPQHF.

As to this clone: The sample carries other DNA sequences with the same CDR3. V gene TRBV15 combines with J gene TRBJ1-3, with a possible D match to TRBD1 (6 bases). Germline values: CDR1 LNHNV, CDR2 YYDKDF (reference sequence). This CDR3 spans 15 amino acids. The V end lost 0 bases, the J end lost 4 bases, and 10 bases lay between the germline ends. CDR3 loop: CATSRDPGTGNTIYF. As DNA, the CDR3 is TGTGCCACCAGCAGAGATCCCGGGACAGGAAACACCATATATTTT.

This clone was observed a few times. This rearrangement joins TRBV15 to TRBJ1-4; a weak D match, TRBD1 (6 bases). The germline V gene encodes CDR1 LNHNV and CDR2 YYDKDF (reference sequence). CDR3 size: 14 residues. Trimming stripped 0 bases from V and 6 bases from J, with 8 bases between. CDR3 in amino acids: CATSRDGGDEKLFF. The CDR3 DNA sequence: TGTGCCACCAGCAGAGATGGGGGCGATGAAAAACTGTTTTTT.

This chain uses TRBV18 with TRBJ1-1; tentatively, D is TRBD1 (5 bases). The ends were cut back, 5 bases at V and 0 bases at J, with 13 bases in the middle. Germline CDR1 reads KGHSH; CDR2 reads LQKENI. This CDR3 spans 15 amino acids. CDR3 in DNA: TGTGCCAGCTCAGCCGGGACTCTAGTGAACACTGAAGCTTTCTTT. This codes for CASSAGTLVNTEAFF.

The V call is TRBV9, the J call TRBJ2-3; D gene uncertain. Germline lookup yields CDR1 SGDLS and CDR2 YYNGEE. V was shortened by 0 bases and J by 5 bases, with 13 bases between the two germline ends. This CDR3 has 15 residues. The CDR3 nucleotides are TGTGCCAGCAGCGTAGCTGCGGCAGGCCTAGATACGCAGTATTTT. Translation: CASSVAAAGLDTQYF. The variable domain in full, completed from reference TRBV9 and TRBJ2-3, reads DSGVTQTPKHLITATGQRVTLRCSPRSGDLSVYWYQQSLDQGLQFLIQYYNGEERAKGNILERFSAQQFPDLHSELNLSSLELGDSALYFCASSVAAAGLDTQYFGPGTRLTVL.

This chain connects TRBV11-2 to TRBJ2-7; D unresolved. The CDR3 is made up of 12 amino acids. The germline CDR1 and CDR2 sequences are SGHAT and FQNNGV. Trimming stripped 5 bases from V and 1 base from J, with 6 bases between. CDR3 region: CASSVQSYEQYF. The CDR3 DNA follows: TGTGCCAGCAGCGTCCAATCCTACGAGCAGTACTTC.

The J gene is TRBJ1-4, the V gene TRBV11-2; D perhaps matches TRBD1 (5 bases). CDR3 size: 14 residues. V dropped 3 bases and J dropped 4 bases, with 9 bases sitting between them. CDR1 is SGHAT, CDR2 FQNNGV, per germline. The CDR3 nucleotides are TGTGCCAGCAGCTTGTGGGGGAGTAATGAAAAACTGTTTTTT. It translates to CASSLWGSNEKLFF.

The genes are TRBV6-6 and TRBJ1-2, with D perhaps matching TRBD1 (5 bases). CDR1 and CDR2 (germline): MNHNY, SVGAGI (reference sequence). This CDR3 region has 12 residues. V was cut by 6 bases and J by 7 bases, with 12 bases left in between. The CDR3 loop is CASRGEGGGYTF. DNA for the CDR3: TGTGCCAGCAGAGGGGAAGGAGGTGGCTACACCTTC.

This clone was seen a single time. V is TRBV16 and J is TRBJ2-7, with TRBD1 matching over 7 bases. This CDR3 has 15 amino acids. Germline-derived CDR1 and CDR2 are KGHSY and FQNENV. V lost 4 bases, J lost 2 bases, and 8 bases stayed unmatched. The CDR3 region is CASSPTRQGAYEQYF. DNA of the CDR3: TGTGCCAGCAGCCCGACACGACAGGGCGCCTACGAGCAGTACTTC.

Comment on this clone: This sample also contains other DNA sequences that code for the same CDR3. This chain uses TRBV18 with TRBJ2-7; D tentatively reads TRBD1 or TRBD2 (5 bases each). This CDR3 spans 14 amino acids. CDR1 KGHSH and CDR2 LQKENI come from the germline V gene. Trimming stripped 3 bases from V and 2 bases from J, with 11 bases between. As DNA, the CDR3 is TGTGCCAGCTCACCGGGGACGGAAACCTACGAGCAGTACTTC. This codes for CASSPGTETYEQYF.

CDR3 region: CASSPLAVQGAPGEKLFF. The CDR3 region has the DNA TGTGCCAGCTCACCACTTGCGGTCCAGGGGGCGCCGGGTGAAAAACTGTTTTTT. The V and J genes are TRBV18 and TRBJ1-4, with 8 bases that match TRBD1. The CDR3 loop spans 18 amino acids. Trimming took 1 base from V and 7 from J; bases not matched to a gene: 14. Germline V gene sequence: CDR1 KGHSH, CDR2 LQKENI.

The rearrangement joins TRBV2 to TRBJ1-1; D remains ambiguous. The CDR3 length is 11 residues. CDR1 and CDR2 (germline): SNHLY, FYNNEI. The V end was cut by 7 bases, the J end by 5 bases, with 8 bases between. The CDR3 coding sequence is TGTGCCAGCACCTCTCGGACTGAAGCTTTCTTT. Its protein product is CASTSRTEAFF.